The 2 T cell receptor beta chains reported below all come from one sample, sequenced in a study of human T cells and chemical hapten exposure. TCRdb analysed the RACE reads with MiXCR anew, one entry per CDR3 protein. This table has about 190,000 distinct CDR3 sequences, about 25% appearing once. Sample time point: patch test 3, about 24 weeks after DPC sensitization. The treatment is: therapeutic diphenylcyclopropenone sensitization with weekly scalp DPC. The specimen was whole blood, collected in connection with sensitization to the hapten diphenylcyclopropenone (DPC). The source of these receptors is a woman in her 40s with alopecia areata. Some clones in this sample may be carry-over from other donors' samples.

This clonotype was observed a few times. As DNA, the CDR3 is TGTGCCAGCAGTTTTTTTAGCGGGAAAAACATTCAGTACTTC. Translation: CASSFFSGKNIQYF. The chain links TRBV6-2 or TRBV6-3 to TRBJ2-4; 7 positions match TRBD2. Trimming took 4 bases from V and 4 from J; bases not matched to a gene: 4. The CDR3 loop spans 14 amino acids. Germline V lookup: CDR1 MNHEY, CDR2 SVGEGT.

The chain employs TRBV5-1 and TRBJ2-3; no firm D call. This CDR3 spans 14 amino acids. V was clipped by 0 bases and J by 5 bases, with 10 bases between them. Germline values: CDR1 SGHRS, CDR2 YFSETQ. In DNA form, the CDR3 reads TGCGCCAGCAGCTTGGCGGGCCTCGGAGATACGCAGTATTTT. Amino acid sequence: CASSLAGLGDTQYF. The whole variable domain, remainder taken from reference TRBV5-1 and TRBJ2-3, is KAGVTQTPRYLIKTRGQQVTLSCSPISGHRSVSWYQQTPGQGLQFLFEYFSETQRNKGNFPGRFSGRQFSNSRSEMNVSTLELGDSALYLCASSLAGLGDTQYFGPGTRLTVL.